These 31 T cell receptor beta chains came from one sample sequenced in a study of blood T cell repertoires in COVID-19 (dated by TCRdb to 2018 to 2021). Library generation was performed with the immunoSEQ multiplex PCR assay. TCRdb re-hosts the immuneACCESS table, in-frame sequences only. Its copies lack some clones; in the studies checked, an unresolved V gene accounts for under half of them, and the cause for the rest is not known. For this sample the table gives 110,000 to 150,000 clones, of which under 85% were detected only once. Around 1.6% of the sample is taken by the ten largest. The specimen was PBMCs or T cells enriched from blood (not recorded which). The receptors stem from a woman in her late teens or twenties who had been exposed to COVID-19.

V and J are TRBV9 and TRBJ1-6; 7 bases fit TRBD1. Germline values: CDR1 SGDLS, CDR2 YYNGEE. The V gene end was trimmed by 0 bases and the J gene end by 7 bases; junction bases not matched to a gene: 7. This CDR3 has 16 residues. DNA of the CDR3: TGTGCCAGCAGCGTAGCTGAGGGACAGATAAATTCACCCCTCCACTTT. The encoded protein is CASSVAEGQINSPLHF.

The J gene is TRBJ1-1, the V gene TRBV2; maybe TRBD1 (6 bases). The CDR3 totals 14 residues. Germline V lookup: CDR1 SNHLY, CDR2 FYNNEI. V was clipped by 2 bases and J by 4 bases, with 11 bases between them. CDR3 sequence: CASSERGGLTEAFF. CDR3 bases: TGTGCCAGCAGTGAAAGGGGGGGACTCACTGAAGCTTTCTTT.

In nucleotides, the CDR3 is TGTGCCAGCAGTTCTCCTGGCCGAGGGGGTACGCAGTATTTT. Translation: CASSSPGRGGTQYF. The gene calls are TRBV28 and TRBJ2-3, with D perhaps TRBD1 (6 bases). Germline values: CDR1 MDHEN, CDR2 SYDVKM. Trimming cost V 4 bases and J 8 bases, with 16 bases left between them. The CDR3 has 14 residues.

This chain connects TRBV28 to TRBJ1-2; 7 nucleotides align to TRBD1. Germline V gene data show CDR1 as MDHEN and CDR2 as SYDVKM. V gave up 7 bases and J gave up 7 bases; unmatched junction bases: 15. The length of the CDR3 is 15 residues. In DNA, the CDR3 is TGTGCCAGCACCTCCGTAGGGGGCGAAACTCGTGGCTACACCTTC. This gives the protein CASTSVGGETRGYTF.

The gene calls are TRBV19 and TRBJ2-1; D is possibly TRBD2 (5 bases). CDR1 and CDR2 from the germline V gene are LNHDA and SQIVND (reference sequence). The CDR3 extends over 19 amino acids. Trimming left V 3 bases short and J 0 bases short, with 21 bases between. CDR3 sequence: CASSIPFEVAGSSYNEQFF. The CDR3 nucleotides are TGTGCCAGTAGTATTCCCTTCGAGGTGGCGGGTAGCTCCTACAATGAGCAGTTCTTC. The variable domain in full, completed from reference TRBV19 and TRBJ2-1, reads DGGITQSPKYLFRKEGQNVTLSCEQNLNHDAMYWYRQDPGQGLRLIYYSQIVNDFQKGDIAEGYSVSREKKESFPLTVTSAQKNPTAFYLCASSIPFEVAGSSYNEQFFGPGTRLTVL.

V usage is TRBV27 and J usage is TRBJ2-1; TRBD2 agrees at 7 bases. Germline assignment: CDR1 MNHEY and CDR2 SMNVEV (reference sequence). The V segment lost 0 bases and the J segment 4 bases; nucleotides outside the gene matches: 6. The CDR3 covers 16 residues. The CDR3 DNA follows: TGTGCCAGCAGTTTATCGGGGAGGGCTAAGTACAATGAGCAGTTCTTC. The encoded protein is CASSLSGRAKYNEQFF.

The genes are TRBV9 and TRBJ2-5, with TRBD2 matching over 12 bases. CDR1 and CDR2 from the germline V gene are SGDLS and YYNGEE. The CDR3 extends over 15 amino acids. Unmatched junction bases numbered 5, after V lost 4 bases and J lost 4 bases. The CDR3 DNA reads as TGTGCCAGCAGCCTCGGACTAGCGGGACCAGAGACCCAGTACTTC. It codes for CASSLGLAGPETQYF.

This chain joins TRBV6-5 and TRBJ2-7; D may be TRBD2 (5 bases). CDR3 length equals 12 residues. CDR1 and CDR2 from the germline V gene are MNHEY and SVGAGI. Trimming took 5 bases from V and 6 from J, leaving 11 bases between them. The CDR3 DNA is TGTGCCAGCAGTCCTTCGGGGAGCGAGCAGTACTTC. This encodes CASSPSGSEQYF.

V and J are TRBV7-2 and TRBJ2-5, with TRBD1 matching over 8 bases. Germline V gene lookup returns CDR1 SGHTA and CDR2 FQGNSA. J lost 5 bases, V lost 6 bases, and 14 bases had no gene match. This CDR3 spans 16 amino acids. CDR3 in DNA: TGTGCCAGCAGGCCCACGTCCCAGGGGGCGAAGGAGACCCAGTACTTC. Encoded protein: CASRPTSQGAKETQYF.

A word on this clone: Relative to the germline gene, one junction end is altered; a read error may explain this. The rearrangement links TRBV30 to TRBJ1-6; TRBD1 matches at 7 bases. The CDR3 has 15 residues. Germline CDR1 is GTSNPN and CDR2 is SVGIG (reference sequence). This CDR3 is CAWRSSGQKNSPLYF. CDR3 coding DNA: TGTGCCTGGAGGAGTTCGGGACAGAAAAATTCACCCCTCTACTTT.

This clone appeared a single time. This chain links TRBV7-9 with TRBJ1-2; TRBD1 matches 8 bases. Germline CDR1 reads SEHNR; CDR2 reads FQNEAQ (reference sequence). The V and J ends lost 5 bases and 7 bases, in that order; junction bases with no gene match: 9. This CDR3 region has 14 residues. The CDR3 here is CASSRDRRNSGYTF. The CDR3 DNA reads TGTGCCAGCAGCCGGGACAGGAGAAATAGTGGCTACACCTTC.

The V gene is TRBV28, the J gene TRBJ1-1, with D possibly TRBD1 on 6 matching bases. V gave up 5 bases and J gave up 1 base, with 14 bases separating them. CDR1 MDHEN and CDR2 SYDVKM come from the germline V gene. The CDR3 covers 15 residues. The CDR3 loop reads CASSLPQGPNTEAFF. CDR3 nucleotides: TGTGCCAGCAGTCTTCCCCAGGGGCCGAACACTGAAGCTTTCTTT.

The V and J genes are TRBV27 and TRBJ2-7, with D perhaps TRBD1 (7 bases). V was cut by 5 bases and J by 3 bases, with 17 bases left in between. There are 15 residues in the CDR3. Looked up from germline, CDR1 is MNHEY and CDR2 is SMNVEV (reference sequence). The CDR3 spells CASSHWTGGFYEQYF. The CDR3 region has the DNA TGTGCCAGCAGTCACTGGACAGGAGGGTTCTACGAGCAGTACTTC.

The chain links TRBV5-1 to TRBJ2-7, with no clear D. Per the germline V gene, CDR1 is SGHRS and CDR2 is YFSETQ. V gave up 0 bases and J gave up 0 bases, with 10 bases separating them. The CDR3 length is 15 residues. DNA of the CDR3: TGCGCCAGCAGCTTGGCCCCGGAGAGCTCCTACGAGCAGTACTTC. Translated: CASSLAPESSYEQYF. Using reference TRBV5-1 and TRBJ2-7 for the parts outside the CDR3, the full variable domain is KAGVTQTPRYLIKTRGQQVTLSCSPISGHRSVSWYQQTPGQGLQFLFEYFSETQRNKGNFPGRFSGRQFSNSRSEMNVSTLELGDSALYLCASSLAPESSYEQYFGPGTRLTVT.

The chain couples TRBV12-3 or TRBV12-4 to TRBJ1-1, with D possibly matching TRBD1 (5 bases). CDR3 size: 13 residues. V dropped 7 bases and J dropped 0 bases, with 9 bases sitting between them. DNA of the CDR3: TGTGCCAGCATAGGACAAGTGAACACTGAAGCTTTCTTT. It encodes CASIGQVNTEAFF.

The chain employs TRBV24-1 and TRBJ1-1; D uncertain. Germline values: CDR1 KGHDR, CDR2 SFDVKD. V was shortened by 6 bases and J by 3 bases, with 10 bases between the two germline ends. This CDR3 spans 13 amino acids. CDR3 nucleotides: TGTGCCACCAGTCGGGGTCCCTACACTGAAGCTTTCTTT. Amino acid sequence: CATSRGPYTEAFF.

This sequence joins TRBV28 and TRBJ2-7; D remains unclear. V lost 8 bases and J lost 4, with 9 bases in between. Per germline, CDR1 MDHEN and CDR2 SYDVKM. CDR3 length equals 11 residues. The CDR3 nucleotides are TGTGCCAGCGCCCTCGGGTACGAGCAGTACTTC. It encodes CASALGYEQYF.

The genes are TRBV30 and TRBJ2-7, with 8 positions matching TRBD1. The CDR3 contains 12 residues. J was trimmed by 5 bases and V by 3 bases; bases with no gene match: 3. Germline V CDR1 and CDR2: GTSNPN, SVGIG (reference sequence). The DNA for the CDR3 is TGTGCCTGGAGGACAGGGGTACACGAGCAGTACTTC. This sequence encodes CAWRTGVHEQYF. Together with reference TRBV30 and TRBJ2-7, the CDR3 gives the full variable domain: SQTIHQWPATLVQPVGSPLSLECTVEGTSNPNLYWYRQAAGRGLQLLFYSVGIGQISSEVPQNLSASRPQDRQFILSSKKLLLSDSGFYLCAWRTGVHEQYFGPGTRLTVT.

This chain joins TRBV6-5 and TRBJ2-7, with 8 positions matching TRBD2. This CDR3 has 14 residues. V gave up 2 bases and J gave up 1 base; unmatched junction bases: 1. Germline CDR1 reads MNHEY; CDR2 reads SVGAGI. The CDR3 reads CASSYTSGSYEQYF. The CDR3 DNA reads as TGTGCCAGCAGTTACACTAGCGGATCCTACGAGCAGTACTTC.

The chain uses TRBV5-1 and TRBJ2-1, with TRBD2 matching 14 bases. The CDR3 is 17 amino acids. The germline gives CDR1 SGHRS, CDR2 YFSETQ. The V gene end was trimmed by 4 bases and the J gene end by 4 bases; junction bases not matched to a gene: 7. CDR3 region: CASSPGLAGARYNEQFF. The DNA for the CDR3 is TGCGCCAGCAGCCCGGGACTAGCGGGAGCGAGGTACAATGAGCAGTTCTTC.

The chain uses TRBV18 and TRBJ2-3, with 9 bases lining up with TRBD1. Germline values: CDR1 KGHSH, CDR2 LQKENI. This CDR3 is 13 amino acids long. The junction had 1 base not matched to a gene; V was cut back by 4 bases and J by 5 bases. In DNA form, the CDR3 reads TGTGCCAGCTCACGACAGGGGGGAGATACGCAGTATTTT. This gives the protein CASSRQGGDTQYF.

The V call is TRBV27, the J call TRBJ2-1; 13 bases line up with TRBD2. The trim removed 4 bases at V and 6 bases at J, leaving 3 bases unmatched. The CDR3 is 15 amino acids. Per germline, CDR1 MNHEY and CDR2 SMNVEV (reference sequence). This CDR3 reads CASSSRLAGGNEQFF. CDR3 DNA: TGTGCCAGCAGTTCCCGACTAGCGGGAGGCAATGAGCAGTTCTTC.

The chain links TRBV20-1 to TRBJ2-7, with D tentatively TRBD1 (5 bases). The CDR3 length is 11 residues. Germline CDR1 and CDR2: DFQATT and SNEGSKA (reference sequence). Trimming removed 3 bases at V and 12 bases at J, with 15 bases between. The CDR3 region is CSARYWGLPYF. The CDR3 DNA reads as TGCAGTGCTAGGTATTGGGGCCTGCCGTACTTC.

The V gene is TRBV2, the J gene TRBJ1-1; D is undetermined. Trimming shortened V by 6 bases and J by 5 bases, and 10 bases separated the two germline ends. Germline V gene sequence: CDR1 SNHLY, CDR2 FYNNEI. The CDR3 covers 12 residues. This chain's CDR3 is CASRGGETEAFF. Written as DNA, the CDR3 is TGTGCCAGCAGGGGCGGGGAGACTGAAGCTTTCTTT.

The V and J genes are TRBV6-5 and TRBJ1-1; possibly TRBD1 for D (6 bases). Trimming removed 5 bases at V and 1 base at J, with 11 bases between. Germline CDR1 and CDR2: MNHEY and SVGAGI. This CDR3 region has 14 residues. The CDR3 region is CASSRQVSNTEAFF. In DNA form, the CDR3 reads TGTGCCAGCAGTCGACAGGTTTCGAACACTGAAGCTTTCTTT.

This clone was recorded once. The chain links TRBV24-1 to TRBJ2-7; TRBD2 agrees at 12 bases. Germline CDR1 and CDR2: KGHDR and SFDVKD. The CDR3 sequence is 16 residues long. The V and J ends lost 6 bases and 5 bases, in that order; junction bases with no gene match: 10. CDR3 loop: CATSHRGLAGPDEQYF. CDR3 nucleotide sequence: TGTGCCACCAGTCATCGGGGACTAGCGGGTCCAGACGAGCAGTACTTC.

The rearrangement uses TRBV6-6 and TRBJ2-7; 8 bases agree with TRBD1. With V trimmed by 0 bases and J by 4 bases, 5 bases remained unmatched. The CDR3 extends over 15 amino acids. In germline, CDR1 is MNHNY, CDR2 SVGAGI (reference sequence). CDR3 in DNA: TGTGCCAGCAGTTACTCGGGACAGGTTAATTACGAGCAGTACTTC. Its protein is CASSYSGQVNYEQYF.

This clone appeared a single time. The chain links TRBV27 to TRBJ2-5; D might be TRBD1 (6 bases). The CDR3 has 15 residues. CDR1 and CDR2 from the germline V gene are MNHEY and SMNVEV (reference sequence). Trimming took off 5 bases at V and 2 bases at J, with 15 bases between the two ends. The DNA of the CDR3 is TGTGCCAGCAGTCCTTTACCGCAGGGGCAAGAGACCCAGTACTTC. This codes for CASSPLPQGQETQYF.

The V call is TRBV2, the J call TRBJ1-1; D perhaps matches TRBD1 (5 bases). This CDR3 has 15 residues. Trimming left V 2 bases short and J 3 bases short, with 13 bases between. Germline V gene sequence: CDR1 SNHLY, CDR2 FYNNEI. The CDR3 reads CASSERAGMDTEAFF. The CDR3 region has the DNA TGTGCCAGCAGTGAACGGGCAGGGATGGACACTGAAGCTTTCTTT.

This clone was counted a few times. The CDR3 DNA reads TGTGCCAGCAGCCATCGCCCCCAGGAAAGACACAATGAGCAGTTCTTC. It translates to CASSHRPQERHNEQFF. This chain joins TRBV14 and TRBJ2-1; D is uncertain. CDR1 is SGHDN, CDR2 FVKESK, per germline. The CDR3 loop spans 16 amino acids. Trimming removed 3 bases at V and 5 bases at J, with 17 bases between. The whole variable domain, filled in from reference TRBV14 and TRBJ2-1, reads EAGVTQFPSHSVIEKGQTVTLRCDPISGHDNLYWYRRVMGKEIKFLLHFVKESKQDESGMPNNRFLAERTGGTYSTLKVQPAELEDSGVYFCASSHRPQERHNEQFFGPGTRLTVL.

This chain links TRBV28 with TRBJ2-3; the D gene is possibly TRBD1 (6 bases). Trimming pared 7 bases from V and 9 bases from J, leaving 20 bases between. Germline V gene lookup returns CDR1 MDHEN and CDR2 SYDVKM. The CDR3 extends over 14 amino acids. The CDR3 DNA reads as TGTGCCAGCAATAGACAGTTAAACACAGGGACGCAGTATTTT. Translating gives CASNRQLNTGTQYF.